The entry that follows covers one T cell receptor beta chain sequence. Its antigen is as yet unknown. Amplified material comprised TCR beta CDR3 regions derived from RNA transcripts. The library came from an HTBI-primed first-round RT-PCR and a second-round multiplex PCR. Each CDR3 protein gets one entry after TCRdb re-called the multiplex PCR reads with MiXCR. The table lists 650,000 to 900,000 distinct CDR3 sequences, roughly two fifths of them singletons. The data belong to a study of Graves' ophthalmopathy and Graves' hyperthyroidism. Notes on the study in general: At less than 71% sensitivity and approximately 72% specificity, the model predicted progression of the ophthalmopathy.

Trimming cost V 4 bases and J 4 bases, with 16 bases left between them. From germline, CDR1 is DFQATT and CDR2 SNEGSKA (reference sequence). The CDR3 runs to 14 residues. The specimen was peripheral blood. The rearrangement links TRBV20-1 to TRBJ1-1, with a weak D call TRBD1 (5 bases). This TCR was recovered from an adult man with Graves' ophthalmopathy. The CDR3 region is CSATSGIAGTEAFF. DNA of the CDR3: TGCAGTGCTACCTCAGGGATTGCGGGCACTGAAGCTTTCTTT.